The rows below give T cell receptor beta chains drawn from one sample of a study of T-cell reconstitution after alpha-beta-depleted transplantation in children. TCRdb re-analysed the PCR reads in MiXCR, keeping a single row per CDR3 protein. This table has under 35,000 distinct CDR3 sequences, about a sixth appearing once. Here the sequenced sample was PBMCs, mostly from graft donor cells, taken 60 days after TCRalphabeta/CD19-depleted stem cell transplant. These receptors all come from a male patient aged 2-15 years who had a stem cell transplant for acute lymphoblastic leukemia, so the T cells may come from the graft donor. Both conserved end residues are part of each CDR3. The D gene is left open where the match is weak. Clone size is shown for a subset of rows, as once, few, many or a class of expanded clone.

size	D	V	J	DNA	CDR3
NA	TRBD1	TRBV15	TRBJ2-7	TGTGCCACCAGCAGGACAGGGGGCTACGAGCAGTACTTC	CATSRTGGYEQYF
many	NA	TRBV6-5	TRBJ2-7	TGTGCCAGCAGTCGGGCGGGTTTTTACGAGCAGTACTTC	CASSRAGFYEQYF
many	NA	TRBV5-1	TRBJ2-3	TGCGCCAGCACCATTACGGGCGACGGCACAGATACGCAGTATTTT	CASTITGDGTDTQYF
NA	NA	TRBV20-1	TRBJ2-4	TGCAGTGCTAGAGTGGTAGAGGAGGCGTTTTCCAAAAACATTCAGTACTTC	CSARVVEEAFSKNIQYF
NA	TRBD1	TRBV27	TRBJ1-5	TGTGCCAGCAGTTTAGCAGGGGGGTTTCGGCCCCAGCATTTT	CASSLAGGFRPQHF
NA	NA	TRBV11-2	TRBJ2-1	TGTGCCAGCAGCCCCTCGGAGGGGCGGAGAACCTACAATGAGCAGTTCTTC	CASSPSEGRRTYNEQFF
NA	TRBD2	TRBV3-1	TRBJ2-1	TGTGCCAGCAGCCAAGTTTCCAGCGGGGGTTACAATGAGCAGTTCTTC	CASSQVSSGGYNEQFF
few	NA	TRBV28	TRBJ1-5	TGTGCCAGCAATTATGCGGCTCCCCGTCAGCCCCAGCATTTT	CASNYAAPRQPQHF
many	NA	TRBV7-9	TRBJ1-6	TGTGCCAGCAGCTTAGCGCTGGGGGCATCCTATAATTCACCCCTCCACTTT	CASSLALGASYNSPLHF
many	NA	TRBV5-1	TRBJ2-1	TGCGCCAGCAGCGACCGGGACTTAAAGTTCTTC	CASSDRDLKFF
many	TRBD1	TRBV16	TRBJ1-5	TGTGCCAGCAGCCCAGGGGGGGCTCAGCCCCAGCATTTT	CASSPGGAQPQHF
many	NA	TRBV6-2/TRBV6-3	TRBJ2-3	TGTGCCAGCCGACCTTGGGGAGATACGCAGTATTTT	CASRPWGDTQYF
few	NA	TRBV7-8	TRBJ2-1	TGTGCCAGCAGCCACCTATATCCTAGAAACAATGAGCAGTTCTTC	CASSHLYPRNNEQFF
NA	NA	TRBV20-1	TRBJ2-7	TGCAGTGCTAGAGCCACCCTGGGCACCTACGAGCAGTACTTC	CSARATLGTYEQYF
many	NA	TRBV5-5	TRBJ2-7	TGTGCCAGCAGCTTGTACCCAGTCGGCCCCGAGCAGTACTTC	CASSLYPVGPEQYF
few	NA	TRBV5-1	TRBJ2-2	TGCGCCAGCTTCTCTGAAGGGACCGGGGAGCTGTTTTTT	CASFSEGTGELFF
NA	NA	TRBV7-9	TRBJ2-5	TGTGCCAGCAGCTTGACCTTGCTTAAAGAGACCCAGTACTTC	CASSLTLLKETQYF
many	NA	TRBV27	TRBJ2-5	TGTGCCAGCAGTTTAAGGATTCAAGAGACCCAGTACTTC	CASSLRIQETQYF
few	NA	TRBV12-3/TRBV12-4	TRBJ2-7	TGTGCCAGCAGTTTTCGGGGGTACGAGCAGTACTTC	CASSFRGYEQYF
NA	TRBD2	TRBV3-1	TRBJ2-3	TGTGCCTGCAGTTTTCCCGTCCGGGCAGCGGGAGGGATCACAGATACGCAGTATTTT	CACSFPVRAAGGITDTQYF
NA	NA	TRBV5-1	TRBJ2-5	TGCGCCAGCAGCTTGACACAAGAGACCCAGTACTTC	CASSLTQETQYF
NA	NA	TRBV29-1	TRBJ2-7	TGCAGCGTTGGAGGCAGGTTCACCTACGAGCAGTACTTC	CSVGGRFTYEQYF
many	TRBD1	TRBV28	TRBJ1-6	TGTGCCAGCAGTTTATTAGGACAGGGGGTGAATAGGTCACCCCTCCACTTT	CASSLLGQGVNRSPLHF
NA	NA	TRBV12-3/TRBV12-4	TRBJ1-4	TGTGCCAGCAGCACCACGTATAATGAAAAACTGTTTTTT	CASSTTYNEKLFF
NA	NA	TRBV7-3	TRBJ2-1	TGTGCCAGCAGCTTATGGGGTTCGGTGAGGAATGAGCAGTTCTTC	CASSLWGSVRNEQFF
NA	TRBD1	TRBV10-3	TRBJ2-7	TGTGCCATCAAGGGGACCCCGGGACAGGGGAAAGAAAGCTACGAGCAGTACTTC	CAIKGTPGQGKESYEQYF
few	NA	TRBV5-1	TRBJ1-4	TGCGCCAGCAGCTTGGGCAGCGCAACTAATGAAAAACTGTTTTTT	CASSLGSATNEKLFF
few	TRBD2	TRBV2	TRBJ2-7	TGTGCCAGCAGTGGTCCGCGGTCGGTACTAGCGGGAGTTGGAATAGGATACGAGCAGTACTTC	CASSGPRSVLAGVGIGYEQYF
many	NA	TRBV12-3/TRBV12-4	TRBJ2-7	TGTGCCAGCACCCGGACAGCCTTCTCCTACGAGCAGTACTTC	CASTRTAFSYEQYF
many	TRBD2	TRBV5-1	TRBJ2-2	TGCGCCAGCAGCAGTAGCGGGAGACCGAACACCGGGGAGCTGTTTTTT	CASSSSGRPNTGELFF
NA	TRBD1	TRBV5-5	TRBJ2-1	TGTGCCAGCAGCTCCGGGACAGGGATGACCTACAATGAGCAGTTCTTC	CASSSGTGMTYNEQFF
NA	NA	TRBV27	TRBJ2-2	TGTGCCAGTAAACACATAACCGGGGGCGGGGAGCTGTTTTTT	CASKHITGGGELFF
NA	TRBD2	TRBV4-1	TRBJ2-5	TGCGCCAGCAGCCAAGAGATGGCGGGGGACCAAGAGACCCAGTACTTC	CASSQEMAGDQETQYF
NA	NA	TRBV7-8	TRBJ1-1	TGTGCCAGCAGCTTCTCCAAGAGGATGAACACTGAAGCTTTCTTT	CASSFSKRMNTEAFF
many	NA	TRBV5-1	TRBJ1-1	TGCGCCAGCAGCCTGGTCGGGCTCTACACTGAAGCTTTCTTT	CASSLVGLYTEAFF
medium-sized	NA	TRBV3-1	TRBJ2-5	TGTGCCAGCAGCCAAGGAATTGCGGGACCCTCAGAGGAGACCCAGTACTTC	CASSQGIAGPSEETQYF
NA	NA	TRBV14	TRBJ1-6	TGTGCCAGCAGCCAAGATAAGGATTCACCCCTCCACTTT	CASSQDKDSPLHF
NA	TRBD2	TRBV7-2	TRBJ2-3	TGTGCCATCAAAACGGGGGGGTTCACAGATACGCAGTATTTT	CAIKTGGFTDTQYF